This T cell receptor beta chain was found in a study of shared clonotypes between healthy human individuals (dated by TCRdb to 2018 to 2021). For the study in its entirety: A few men and a couple of women, aged 18 to 49 years, made up the cohort. To increase sequencing depth and limit assay-specific biases, different laboratories used diverse techniques to prepare libraries and sequence TCR repertoires. For each donor, CD4 naive and CD4 memory were each run on three plates, CD8 naive on two plates, and CD8 memory on one plate. Each donor's leukapheresis produced roughly between roughly 0.94 and 9.5 billion PBMCs. The study deeply sequenced blood TCR repertoires of five healthy adults to estimate repertoire size and the extent of clonotype sharing between individuals.

Comment on this clone: No antigen is known for it. Per-base qualities were not stored, and no clone one base away is much larger.

Using the deep immunoSEQ assay, TCR CDR3 regions were amplified from genomic DNA by multiplex PCR. Genomic DNA extracted from each cell subset was distributed evenly over all wells of several immunoSEQ 96-well plates, and each plate served as one replicate. For sorted subsets, each replicate PCR was loaded with 200 ng genomic DNA, equivalent to about 30,000 T cell genomes. Purified libraries were measured with a Qubit 3.0 fluorometer, size-checked on a Bioanalyzer 2100, and measured again with the KAPA Library Quantification kit. Each immunoSEQ 96-well plate was sequenced on its own single-read 150-cycle Illumina NextSeq 550 flow cell. In the original analysis: Because the immunoSEQ output included only junctional sequences and no quality scores, the filtering could not be the same as the filtering used for full-length reads. To assign V/J genes and CDR3, sequences were annotated using PyIR, a Python wrapper for IgBLAST v1.9, with IMGT germline references. Reads were filtered out if the reads had weak V/J assignments (E-value above 1e-6), no CDR3, stop codons, out-of-frame junctions, or ambiguous translated residues. A V3J clonotype was defined by an identical inferred V gene, J gene, and CDR3 amino acid sequence. Percentage overlap between repertoires was calculated by dividing the number of shared unique clonotypes by the size of the smaller repertoire. RTK rarefaction, the Chao1 estimator, and Recon v2.1 estimates of unobserved clonotypes were used to assess repertoire richness. OLGA was used to compute generation probabilities for all TCRbeta clonotypes that the gDNA method yielded from several donors. In TCRdb, the immuneACCESS table is reduced to in-frame sequences with V and J assigned. These tables do not hold every clone; where another copy was compared, an unresolved V gene accounts for under half, and the others remain unexplained. V, J and clone size are those of that table, while D and trimming were read from the DNA. This sample comprises approximately 98,000 clones, 55% to 70% of them detected only once. The ten largest clones take up approximately 24% of the sample.

Study-wide conclusions, independent of this receptor: Pairwise subsampling indicated that sequencing depth was expected to affect the degree of clonotype sharing among donors. Naive subsets generally had larger estimated clonotype richness than memory subsets did. Rarefaction of sorted-subset datasets indicated incomplete sequencing despite the large sequencing depth. Sampling was limited to blood, and TCR repertoires in tissue likely differ from TCR repertoires in blood. Compared with non-shared clonotypes, clonotypes shared by all four sorted-subset donors had higher generation probabilities. Across a handful of donors, roughly 5.4% of naive CD4, 3.5% of naive CD8, roughly 2.2% of memory CD4, and approximately 0.4% of memory CD8 clonotypes were shared. The genetic and exposure-history diversity represented was limited by the small number of donors.

The germline V gene gives CDR1 as SGHDT and CDR2 as YYEEEE. The junction shows trimming of 2 bases on V and 11 bases on J, plus 19 bases between the germline ends. From the cysteine through the phenylalanine, the CDR3 covers 14 amino acids. Here the CDR3 DNA is all that survives: 42 bases in frame from base 1. The donors were healthy, HIV-negative adults with no recently reported acute infections or vaccinations. Every donor was a Caucasian adult living in Nashville, Tennessee, USA. CD8 memory samples combined magnetically selected CD45RO+ cells with CCR7-negative CD45RA+ effector memory (TemRA) cells. Blood was collected by leukapheresis, and PBMCs were isolated by Ficoll-Histopaque density gradient centrifugation and then cryopreserved in liquid nitrogen vapor phase. Analytical flow cytometry was used to check the purity and quantity of every magnetically sorted T cell population. Each sorted fraction had its genomic DNA isolated and then quantified by UV absorbance on a Nanodrop 2000c.

This receptor was obtained from a woman aged 30 to 39 in good health. In this chain, TRBV5-6 is recombined with TRBJ2-5; the D gene could be TRBD1 or TRBD2, each one agreeing over 5 bases. Sequenced: memory CD8+ T cells sorted from blood. This specimen's cell subset or site label, interpreted: CD45RO+ cells pooled with CCR7-negative TemRA cells. The nucleotides read TGTGCCAGCAGCTTCGGGACCAGCTGGGGAGAGCAGTACTTC. This codes for CASSFGTSWGEQYF.